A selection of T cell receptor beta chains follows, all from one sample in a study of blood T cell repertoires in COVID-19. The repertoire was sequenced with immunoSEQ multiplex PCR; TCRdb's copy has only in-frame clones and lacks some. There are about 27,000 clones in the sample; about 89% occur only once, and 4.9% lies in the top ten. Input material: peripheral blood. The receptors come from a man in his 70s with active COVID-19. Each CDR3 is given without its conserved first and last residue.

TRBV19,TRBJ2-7,ASSGGGRYEQY
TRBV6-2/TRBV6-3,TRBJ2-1,ASSYVAGKSYNEQF
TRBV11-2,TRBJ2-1,ASSQGTVDLSFSYNEQF
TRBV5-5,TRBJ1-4,ASSLGEGQLLEKLF
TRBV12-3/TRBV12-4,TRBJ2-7,ASSFQGGGEQY
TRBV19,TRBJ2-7,ASSTRTSGGYEQY
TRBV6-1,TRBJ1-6,ASSEALGGATSYNSPLH
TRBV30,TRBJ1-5,AWSGTGGNQPQH
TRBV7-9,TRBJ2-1,ASSVGGGRDEQF
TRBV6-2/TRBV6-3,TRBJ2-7,ASSYIDGTGYEQY
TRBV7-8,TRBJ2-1,ASSIDRNNEQF
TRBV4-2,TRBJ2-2,ASSQDEGLALSYTGELF
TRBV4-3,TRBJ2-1,ASSQGVTSGGVYNEQF
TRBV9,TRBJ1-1,ASSVAQDRARNTEAF
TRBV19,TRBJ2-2,ASSWGANTGELF
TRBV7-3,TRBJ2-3,ASSSRLAGTSTDTQY
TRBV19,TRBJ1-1,ASSMDRGAEAF
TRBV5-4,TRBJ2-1,ASSLEGQGFYNEQF
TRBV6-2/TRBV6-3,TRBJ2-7,ASTPSGTSYEQY
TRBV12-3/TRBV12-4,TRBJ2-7,ASSLGREQY
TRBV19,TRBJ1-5,ASIRDIRDNQPQH
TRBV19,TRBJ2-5,ASTKGRRGSSLQETQY
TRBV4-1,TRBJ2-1,ASSPPGSGDYNEQF
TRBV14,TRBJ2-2,ASSRTSGANTGELF
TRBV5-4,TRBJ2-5,ASSLWRGGGETQY
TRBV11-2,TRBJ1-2,ASSLYRENYGYT
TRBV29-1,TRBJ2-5,SVEVTGETQY
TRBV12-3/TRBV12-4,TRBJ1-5,ASNRVAGQPQH
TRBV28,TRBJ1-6,ASSFLEKPLH
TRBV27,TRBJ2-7,ASRGGASSSYEQY
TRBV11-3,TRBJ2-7,ASSLGGGGLPY
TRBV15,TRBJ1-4,ATSEGQGGEKLF
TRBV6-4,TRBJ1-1,ASIRDRGGGMNTEAF
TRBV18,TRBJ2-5,ASSPNRVNQETQY
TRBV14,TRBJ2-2,ASSHGLAGNWVNTGELF
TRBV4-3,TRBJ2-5,ASSQDLLAGGETQY
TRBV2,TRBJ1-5,ASSPLTANNQPQH
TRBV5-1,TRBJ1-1,ASSLEQGTEAF
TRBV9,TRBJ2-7,ASSPGVYSYEQY
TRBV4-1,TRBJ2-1,ASSQEREIEF
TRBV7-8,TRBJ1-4,ASSYSGAINEKLF
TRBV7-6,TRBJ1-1,ASSLAGTGVPDTEAF
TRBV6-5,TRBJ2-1,ASSPGEVDNEQF
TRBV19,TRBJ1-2,ASSAVGQGMGYT
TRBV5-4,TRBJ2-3,ASSLGGTTSRDTQY
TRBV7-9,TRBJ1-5,ASSLGRTGDNNQPQH
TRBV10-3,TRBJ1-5,AISGRNQPQH
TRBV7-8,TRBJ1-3,ASSLVRGVETGNTIY
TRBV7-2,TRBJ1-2,ASSARRGPYGYT
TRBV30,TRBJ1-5,AWSAQGAQPQH
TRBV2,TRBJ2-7,ASRTVYEQY
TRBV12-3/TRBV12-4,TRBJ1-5,ASSPDGRQPQH
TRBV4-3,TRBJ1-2,ASSQEAGTNYGYT